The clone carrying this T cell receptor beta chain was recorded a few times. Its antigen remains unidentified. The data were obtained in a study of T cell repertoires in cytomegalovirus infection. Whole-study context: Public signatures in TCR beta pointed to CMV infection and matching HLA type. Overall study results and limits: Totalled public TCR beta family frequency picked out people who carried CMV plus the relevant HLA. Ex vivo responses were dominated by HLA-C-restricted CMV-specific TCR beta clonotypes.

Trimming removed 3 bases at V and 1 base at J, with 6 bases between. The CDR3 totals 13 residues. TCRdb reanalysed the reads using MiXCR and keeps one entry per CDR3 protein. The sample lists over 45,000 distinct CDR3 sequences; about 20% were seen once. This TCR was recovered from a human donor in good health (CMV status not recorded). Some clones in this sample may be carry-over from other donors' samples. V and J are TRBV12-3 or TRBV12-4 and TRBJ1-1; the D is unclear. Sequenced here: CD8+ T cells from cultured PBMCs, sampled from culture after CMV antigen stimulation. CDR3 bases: TGTGCCAGCAGTTTGAACCCGAACACTGAAGCTTTCTTT. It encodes CASSLNPNTEAFF.